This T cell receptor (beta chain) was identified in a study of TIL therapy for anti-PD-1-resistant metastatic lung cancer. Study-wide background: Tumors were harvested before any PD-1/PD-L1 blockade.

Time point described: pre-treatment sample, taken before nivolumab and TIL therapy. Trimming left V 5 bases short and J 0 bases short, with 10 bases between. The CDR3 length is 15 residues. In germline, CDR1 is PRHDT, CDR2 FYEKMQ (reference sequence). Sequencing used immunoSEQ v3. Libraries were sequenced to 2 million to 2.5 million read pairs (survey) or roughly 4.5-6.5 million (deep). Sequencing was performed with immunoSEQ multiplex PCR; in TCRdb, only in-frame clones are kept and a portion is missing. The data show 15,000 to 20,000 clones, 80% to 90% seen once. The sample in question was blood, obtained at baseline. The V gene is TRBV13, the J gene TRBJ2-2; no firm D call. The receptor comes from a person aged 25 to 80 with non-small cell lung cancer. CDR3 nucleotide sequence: TGTGCCAGCAGCCACGGACGGACGAACACCGGGGAGCTGTTTTTT. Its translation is CASSHGRTNTGELFF.